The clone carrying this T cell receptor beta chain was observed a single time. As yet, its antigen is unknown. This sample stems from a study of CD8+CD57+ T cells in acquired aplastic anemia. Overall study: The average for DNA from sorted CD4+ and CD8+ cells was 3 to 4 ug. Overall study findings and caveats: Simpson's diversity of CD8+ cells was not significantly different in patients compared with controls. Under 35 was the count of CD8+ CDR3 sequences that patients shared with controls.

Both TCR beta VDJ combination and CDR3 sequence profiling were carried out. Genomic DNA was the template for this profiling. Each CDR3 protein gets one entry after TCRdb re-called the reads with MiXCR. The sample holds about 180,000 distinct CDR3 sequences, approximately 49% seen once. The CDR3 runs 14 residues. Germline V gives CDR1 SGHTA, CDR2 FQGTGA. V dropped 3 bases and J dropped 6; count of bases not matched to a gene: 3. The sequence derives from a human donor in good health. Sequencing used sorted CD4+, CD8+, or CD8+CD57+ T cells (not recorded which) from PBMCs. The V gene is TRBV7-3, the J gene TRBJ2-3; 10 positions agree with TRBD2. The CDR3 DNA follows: TGTGCCAGCAGCTTGCTAGCGGGAGTTGATACGCAGTATTTT. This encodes CASSLLAGVDTQYF. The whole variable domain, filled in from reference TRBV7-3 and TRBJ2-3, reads GAGVSQTPSNKVTEKGKYVELRCDPISGHTALYWYRQSLGQGPEFLIYFQGTGAADDSGLPNDRFFAVRPEGSVSTLKIQRTERGDSAVYLCASSLLAGVDTQYFGPGTRLTVL.